Listed here are 5 T cell receptor beta chains from one sample, sequenced in a study of shared clonotypes between healthy human individuals. Assay used: immunoSEQ multiplex PCR; TCRdb lists only in-frame clones, some missing. The repertoire holds 1 million to 1.2 million clones, with roughly 80% as singletons. Material: memory CD4+ T cells from PBMCs. Subset denoted: CD45RA-negative fraction. The receptors stem from a young man in good health. Some clones in this sample may be carry-over from other donors' samples.

The V and J genes are TRBV5-8 and TRBJ1-1, with no clear D. The CDR3 has 14 amino acids. CDR1 and CDR2 (germline): SGHTS, YDEGEE. V lost 4 bases, J lost 1 base, and 11 bases lay in between. As DNA, the CDR3 is TGTGCCAGCAGCCGTCCGGGTACGAACACTGAAGCTTTCTTT. It encodes CASSRPGTNTEAFF. Full variable domain (outside the CDR3, taken from reference TRBV5-8 and TRBJ1-1): EAGVTQSPTHLIKTRGQQATLRCSPISGHTSVYWYQQALGLGLQFLLWYDEGEERNRGNFPPRFSGRQFPNYSSELNVNALELEDSALYLCASSRPGTNTEAFFGQGTRLTVV.

This clone was counted many times. The rearrangement links TRBV19 to TRBJ2-5, with TRBD2 identical over 16 bases. Germline CDR1 is LNHDA and CDR2 is SQIVND (reference sequence). The V gene end was trimmed by 4 bases and the J gene end by 4 bases; junction bases not matched to a gene: 3. The CDR3 sequence is 16 residues long. For the CDR3, the DNA is TGTGCCAGTAGTAGCGGGACTAGCGGGAGGGGAGAGACCCAGTACTTC. This translates into CASSSGTSGRGETQYF.

Note on this clone: This likely stems from a read error, as it lies one base from a far larger clone. The V call is TRBV5-4, the J call TRBJ2-5; D might be TRBD2 (6 bases). The J call is uncertain, as TRBJ2-7 better fits the DNA end. The CDR3 totals 14 residues. Germline V gene sequence: CDR1 SGHNT, CDR2 YYREEE (reference sequence). As DNA, the CDR3 is TGTGCCAGCAGCTTGGGGCAATGGAGGGGCGAGCAGTACTTC. It codes for CASSLGQWRGEQYF.

This clone was detected a few times. The chain links TRBV4-1 to TRBJ1-1; D not certain. Germline CDR1 reads MGHRA; CDR2 reads YSYEKL. CDR3 length: 13 residues. Trimming removed 0 bases at V and 13 bases at J, with 15 bases between. The CDR3 DNA follows: TGCGCCAGCAGCCAAGATTTGGAGGGTCGGGGTTTCTTT. Protein product: CASSQDLEGRGFF.

CDR3: CASSISSNMNTEAFF. The CDR3 nucleotides are TGTGCCAGTAGTATCAGTTCGAATATGAACACTGAAGCTTTCTTT. The gene calls are TRBV19 and TRBJ1-1; no reliable D call. Trimming removed 3 bases from V and 0 bases from J, with 11 bases in between. CDR3 size: 15 residues. In germline, CDR1 is LNHDA, CDR2 SQIVND (reference sequence).